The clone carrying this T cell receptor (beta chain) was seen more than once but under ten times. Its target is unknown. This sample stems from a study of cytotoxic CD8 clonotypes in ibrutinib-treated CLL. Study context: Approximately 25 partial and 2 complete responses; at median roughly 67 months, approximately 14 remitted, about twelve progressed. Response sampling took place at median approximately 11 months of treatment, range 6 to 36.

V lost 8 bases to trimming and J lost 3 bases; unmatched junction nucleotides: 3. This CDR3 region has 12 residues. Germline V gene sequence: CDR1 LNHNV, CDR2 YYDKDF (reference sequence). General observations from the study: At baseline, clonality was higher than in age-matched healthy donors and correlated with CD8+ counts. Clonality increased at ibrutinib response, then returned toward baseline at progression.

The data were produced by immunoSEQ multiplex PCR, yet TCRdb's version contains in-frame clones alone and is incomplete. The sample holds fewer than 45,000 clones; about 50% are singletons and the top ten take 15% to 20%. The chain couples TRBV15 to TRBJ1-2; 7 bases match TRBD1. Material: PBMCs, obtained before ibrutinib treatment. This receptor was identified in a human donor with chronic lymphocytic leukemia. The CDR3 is CATGGQYYGYTF. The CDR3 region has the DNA TGTGCCACCGGGGGACAGTACTATGGCTACACCTTC.